The 2 T cell receptor beta chains in this list originate from one sample, sequenced in a study of T cells in Graves' hyperthyroidism and ophthalmopathy. Template material for amplifying TCR beta CDR3 regions consisted of RNA transcripts. The HTBI primer set was used in a first-round RT-PCR of the TCR CDR3. Each CDR3 protein gets one entry after TCRdb re-called the multiplex PCR reads with MiXCR. The sample lists approximately 710,000 distinct CDR3 sequences, roughly a sixth occurring once. Material for sequencing was blood. The source is a man in his fifties or sixties with Graves' hyperthyroidism.

This chain joins TRBV20-1 and TRBJ1-4, with TRBD1 as a possible D gene (5 bases). The CDR3 contains 15 residues. Germline V gene lookup returns CDR1 DFQATT and CDR2 SNEGSKA (reference sequence). The V end lost 1 base, the J end lost 0 bases, and 9 bases lay between the germline ends. CDR3 DNA sequence: TGCAGTGCTAGAGGGCAACAGGCAACTAATGAAAAACTGTTTTTT. Protein product: CSARGQQATNEKLFF.

This clonotype was seen once. J is TRBJ2-1 and V is TRBV19; 12 nucleotides agree with TRBD2. The V segment lost 3 bases and the J segment 6 bases; nucleotides outside the gene matches: 6. Germline V gene sequence: CDR1 LNHDA, CDR2 SQIVND (reference sequence). CDR3 size: 16 residues. In DNA form, the CDR3 reads TGTGCCAGTAGTATCGGGAGACTAGCGGGAGCCAATGAGCAGTTCTTC. It yields the protein CASSIGRLAGANEQFF.